This TCR beta chain was recorded in a study of blood T cell repertoires in COVID-19. About the study: The analysed material was cDNA or gDNA that came from T cells, B-cell-depleted T cells, or PBMCs.

Germline CDR1 is SGHAT and CDR2 is FQNNGV. This CDR3 region has 13 residues. V was trimmed by 1 base and J by 5 bases, leaving 8 bases between them. Per the original data handling: Reference gene primer amplification gave nucleated cell count estimates. TCRdb keeps only in-frame clones here, not all; method: immunoSEQ multiplex PCR. From that table come the V and J calls and clone size; the DNA was used to work out D and trimming. The sample lists around 100,000 clones; 89% were seen once. This rearrangement joins TRBV11-2 to TRBJ1-2; D may be TRBD1 (6 bases). The receptor's source is a woman in her sixties or seventies with acute or convalescent COVID-19. Sequenced: peripheral blood. The CDR3 spells CASSLGDIYGYTF. CDR3 nucleotide sequence: TGTGCCAGCAGCTTAGGGGACATTTATGGCTACACCTTC. The whole variable domain, filled in from reference TRBV11-2 and TRBJ1-2, reads EAGVAQSPRYKIIEKRQSVAFWCNPISGHATLYWYQQILGQGPKLLIQFQNNGVVDDSQLPKDRFSAERLKGVDSTLKIQPAKLEDSAVYLCASSLGDIYGYTFGSGTRLTVV.